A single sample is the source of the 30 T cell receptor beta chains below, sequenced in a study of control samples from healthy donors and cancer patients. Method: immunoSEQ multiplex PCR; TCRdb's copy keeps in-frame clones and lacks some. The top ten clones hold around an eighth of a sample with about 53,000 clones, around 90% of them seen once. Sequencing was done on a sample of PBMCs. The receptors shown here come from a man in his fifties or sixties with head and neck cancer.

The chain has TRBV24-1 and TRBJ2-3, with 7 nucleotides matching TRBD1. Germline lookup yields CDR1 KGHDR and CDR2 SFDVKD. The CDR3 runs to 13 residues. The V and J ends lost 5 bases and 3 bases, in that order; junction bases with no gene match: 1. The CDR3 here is CATSVTGTDTQYF. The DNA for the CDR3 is TGTGCCACCAGTGTGACAGGGACAGATACGCAGTATTTT.

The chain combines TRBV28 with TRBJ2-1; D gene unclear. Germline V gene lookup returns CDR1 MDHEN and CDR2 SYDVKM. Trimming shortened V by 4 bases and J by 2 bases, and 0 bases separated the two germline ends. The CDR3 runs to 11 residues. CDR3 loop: CASSSYNEQFF. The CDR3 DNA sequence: TGTGCCAGCAGTTCCTACAATGAGCAGTTCTTC. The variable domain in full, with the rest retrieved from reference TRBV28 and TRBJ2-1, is DVKVTQSSRYLVKRTGEKVFLECVQDMDHENMFWYRQDPGLGLRLIYFSYDVKMKEKGDIPEGYSVSREKKERFSLILESASTNQTSMYLCASSSYNEQFFGPGTRLTVL.

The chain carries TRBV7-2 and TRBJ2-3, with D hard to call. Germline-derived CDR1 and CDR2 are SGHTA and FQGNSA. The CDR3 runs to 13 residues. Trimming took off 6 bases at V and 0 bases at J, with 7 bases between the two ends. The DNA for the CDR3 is TGTGCCAGCAGATCGTCTAGCACAGATACGCAGTATTTT. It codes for CASRSSSTDTQYF.

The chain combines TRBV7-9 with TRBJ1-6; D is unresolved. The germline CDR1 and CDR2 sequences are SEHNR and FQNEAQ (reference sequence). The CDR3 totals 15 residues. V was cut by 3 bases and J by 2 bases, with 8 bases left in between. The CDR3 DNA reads TGTGCCAGCAGCTTTTCATGGCCCTATAATTCACCCCTCCACTTT. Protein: CASSFSWPYNSPLHF.

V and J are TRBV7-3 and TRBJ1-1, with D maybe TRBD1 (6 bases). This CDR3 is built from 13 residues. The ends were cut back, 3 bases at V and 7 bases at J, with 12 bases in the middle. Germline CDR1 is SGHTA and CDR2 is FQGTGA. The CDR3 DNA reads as TGTGCCAGCAGCTTCTCAGGGGTAGGTGAAGCTTTCTTT. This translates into CASSFSGVGEAFF.

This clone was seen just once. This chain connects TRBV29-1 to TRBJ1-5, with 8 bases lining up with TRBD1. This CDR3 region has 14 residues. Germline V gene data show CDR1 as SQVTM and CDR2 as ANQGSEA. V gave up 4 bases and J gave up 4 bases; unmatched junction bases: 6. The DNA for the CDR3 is TGCAGCGTTGGGACCACAGGGGGGAATCAGCCCCAGCATTTT. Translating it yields CSVGTTGGNQPQHF.

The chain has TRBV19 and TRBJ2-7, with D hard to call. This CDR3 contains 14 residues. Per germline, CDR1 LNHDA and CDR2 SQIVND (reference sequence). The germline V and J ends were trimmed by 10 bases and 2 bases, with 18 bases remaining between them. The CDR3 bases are TGTGCCACATCAACTGTTGTTCCGGCCTACGAGCAGTACTTC. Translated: CATSTVVPAYEQYF.

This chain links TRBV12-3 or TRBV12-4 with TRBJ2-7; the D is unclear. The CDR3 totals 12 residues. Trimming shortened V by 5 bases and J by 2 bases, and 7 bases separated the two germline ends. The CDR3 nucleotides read TGTGCCAGCAGTAAACAAACCTACGAGCAGTACTTC. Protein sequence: CASSKQTYEQYF.

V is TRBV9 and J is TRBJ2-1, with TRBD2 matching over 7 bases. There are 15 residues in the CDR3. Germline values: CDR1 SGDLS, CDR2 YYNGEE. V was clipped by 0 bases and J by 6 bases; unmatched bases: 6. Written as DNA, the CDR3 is TGTGCCAGCAGCGTAGGACGGGAGGCCCGCAATGAGCAGTTCTTC. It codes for CASSVGREARNEQFF.

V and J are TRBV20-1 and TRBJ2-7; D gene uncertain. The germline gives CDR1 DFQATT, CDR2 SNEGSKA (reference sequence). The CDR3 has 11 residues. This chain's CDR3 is CSPGGDYEQYF. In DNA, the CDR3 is TGCAGCCCTGGCGGCGACTACGAGCAGTACTTC.

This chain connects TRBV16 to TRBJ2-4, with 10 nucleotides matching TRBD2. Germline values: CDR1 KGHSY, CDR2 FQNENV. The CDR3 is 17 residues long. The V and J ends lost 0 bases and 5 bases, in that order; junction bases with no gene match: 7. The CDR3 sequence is CASSQSISSGSENIQYF. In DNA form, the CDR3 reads TGTGCCAGCAGCCAATCAATCTCTAGCGGGAGCGAAAACATTCAGTACTTC.

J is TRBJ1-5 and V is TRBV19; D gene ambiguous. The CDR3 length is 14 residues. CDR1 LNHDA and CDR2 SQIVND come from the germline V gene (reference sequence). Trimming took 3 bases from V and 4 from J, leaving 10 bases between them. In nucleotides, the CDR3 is TGTGCCAGTAGTATTGGAGCGGGAAATCAGCCCCAGCATTTT. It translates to CASSIGAGNQPQHF.

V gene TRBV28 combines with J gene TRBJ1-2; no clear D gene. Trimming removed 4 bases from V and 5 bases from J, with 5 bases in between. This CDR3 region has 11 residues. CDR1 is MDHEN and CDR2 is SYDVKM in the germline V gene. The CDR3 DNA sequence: TGTGCCAGCAGTTCGGGGTATGGCTACACCTTC. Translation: CASSSGYGYTF.

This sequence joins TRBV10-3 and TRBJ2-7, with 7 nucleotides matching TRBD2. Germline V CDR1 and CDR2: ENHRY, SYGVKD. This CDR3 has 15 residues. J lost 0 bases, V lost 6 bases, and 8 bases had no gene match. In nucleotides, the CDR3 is TGTGCCATCAGCGCAACTAGCGCCAGCTCCTACGAGCAGTACTTC. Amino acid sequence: CAISATSASSYEQYF.

CDR3 in DNA: TGTGCCAGCAGCCCGCGTGGGGGGTCAGGGCCGAATTCACCCCTCCACTTT. Encoded protein: CASSPRGGSGPNSPLHF. The chain uses TRBV7-2 and TRBJ1-6; possible D gene TRBD1, 5 bases. The CDR3 is made up of 17 amino acids. CDR1 is SGHTA, CDR2 FQGNSA, per germline. V gave up 5 bases and J gave up 7 bases, with 21 bases separating them.

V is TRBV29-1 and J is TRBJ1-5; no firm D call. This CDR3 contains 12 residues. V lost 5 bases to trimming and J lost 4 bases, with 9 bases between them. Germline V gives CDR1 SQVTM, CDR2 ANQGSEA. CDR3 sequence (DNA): TGCAGCGTTCGGGTTGGAAATCAGCCCCAGCATTTT. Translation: CSVRVGNQPQHF.

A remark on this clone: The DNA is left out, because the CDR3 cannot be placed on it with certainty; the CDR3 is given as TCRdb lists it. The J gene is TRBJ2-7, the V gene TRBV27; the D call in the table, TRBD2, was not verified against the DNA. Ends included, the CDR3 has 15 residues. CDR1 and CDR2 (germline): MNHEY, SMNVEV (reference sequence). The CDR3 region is CASSSSGLNFYEQYF.

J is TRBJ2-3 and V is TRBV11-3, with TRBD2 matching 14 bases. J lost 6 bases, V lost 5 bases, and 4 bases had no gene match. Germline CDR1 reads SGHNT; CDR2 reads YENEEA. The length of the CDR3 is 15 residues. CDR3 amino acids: CASSRLAGGTDTQYF. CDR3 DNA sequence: TGTGCCAGCAGCCGACTAGCGGGGGGGACCGATACGCAGTATTTT.

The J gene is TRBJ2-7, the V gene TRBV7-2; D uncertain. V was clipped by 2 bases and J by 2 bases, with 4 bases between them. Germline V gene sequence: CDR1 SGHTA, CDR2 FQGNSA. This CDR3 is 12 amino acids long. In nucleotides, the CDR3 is TGTGCCAGCAGCTTATGGCCCTACGAGCAGTACTTC. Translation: CASSLWPYEQYF.

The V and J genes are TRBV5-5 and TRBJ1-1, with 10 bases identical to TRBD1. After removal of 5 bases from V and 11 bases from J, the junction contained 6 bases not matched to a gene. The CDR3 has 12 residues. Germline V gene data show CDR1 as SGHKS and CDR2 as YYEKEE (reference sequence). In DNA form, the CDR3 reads TGTGCCAGCAGTCGACAGGGGGCACGGGCTTTCTTT. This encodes CASSRQGARAFF.

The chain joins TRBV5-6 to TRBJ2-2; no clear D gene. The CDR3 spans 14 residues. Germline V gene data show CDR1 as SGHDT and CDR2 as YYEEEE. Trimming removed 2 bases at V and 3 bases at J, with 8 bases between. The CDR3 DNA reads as TGTGCCAGCAGCTTCCAGCCCCACACCGGGGAGCTGTTTTTT. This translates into CASSFQPHTGELFF.

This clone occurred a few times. The CDR3 loop reads CASSYLSNSPLHF. CDR3 DNA: TGTGCCAGCAGTTACTTGTCGAATTCACCCCTCCACTTT. The chain joins TRBV6-5 to TRBJ1-6; D gene uncertain. Trimming removed 1 base from V and 7 bases from J, with 5 bases in between. Germline CDR1 and CDR2: MNHEY and SVGAGI. CDR3 length equals 13 residues.

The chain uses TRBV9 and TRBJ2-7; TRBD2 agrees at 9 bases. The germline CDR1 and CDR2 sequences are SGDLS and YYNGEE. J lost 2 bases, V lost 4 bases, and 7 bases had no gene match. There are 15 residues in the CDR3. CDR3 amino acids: CASSSQTSGPYEQYF. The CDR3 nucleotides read TGTGCCAGCAGCTCCCAGACTAGCGGTCCCTACGAGCAGTACTTC.

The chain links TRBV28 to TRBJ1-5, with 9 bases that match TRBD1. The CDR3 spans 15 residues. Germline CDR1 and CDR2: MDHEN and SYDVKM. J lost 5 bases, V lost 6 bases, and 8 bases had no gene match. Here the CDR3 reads CASRQTGGSHQPQHF. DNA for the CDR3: TGTGCCAGCAGACAAACAGGGGGCTCTCATCAGCCCCAGCATTTT.

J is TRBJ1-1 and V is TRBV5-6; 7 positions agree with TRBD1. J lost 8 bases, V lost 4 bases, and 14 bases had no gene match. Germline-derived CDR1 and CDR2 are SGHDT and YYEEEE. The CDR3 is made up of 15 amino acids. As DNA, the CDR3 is TGTGCCAGCAGCAGGATGGACAGGCTCCCCGGGGAAGCTTTCTTT. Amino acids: CASSRMDRLPGEAFF. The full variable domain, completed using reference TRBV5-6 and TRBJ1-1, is DAGVTQSPTHLIKTRGQQVTLRCSPKSGHDTVSWYQQALGQGPQFIFQYYEEEERQRGNFPDRFSGHQFPNYSSELNVNALLLGDSALYLCASSRMDRLPGEAFFGQGTRLTVV.

The CDR3 reads CASSYGRNYEQYF. The CDR3 nucleotides are TGTGCCAGCAGTTACGGCAGAAACTACGAGCAGTACTTC. The chain is built from TRBV6-2 or TRBV6-3 and TRBJ2-7; unclear D gene. The germline V gene encodes CDR1 MNHEY and CDR2 SVGEGT. This CDR3 is 13 amino acids long. V was trimmed by 2 bases and J by 3 bases, leaving 8 bases between them.

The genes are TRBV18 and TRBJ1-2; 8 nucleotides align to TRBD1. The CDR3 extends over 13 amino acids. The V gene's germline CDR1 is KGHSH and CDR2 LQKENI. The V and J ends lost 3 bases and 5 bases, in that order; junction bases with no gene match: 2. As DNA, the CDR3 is TGTGCCAGCTCACCGGGACAGGAATATGGCTACACCTTC. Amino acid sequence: CASSPGQEYGYTF.

CDR3 residues: CASSLDPPGANTGELFF. Written as DNA, the CDR3 is TGTGCCAGCAGCTTGGATCCTCCAGGCGCGAACACCGGGGAGCTGTTTTTT. The chain is built from TRBV5-4 and TRBJ2-2; no reliable D call. Trimming took 0 bases from V and 0 from J, leaving 12 bases between them. The germline gives CDR1 SGHNT, CDR2 YYREEE (reference sequence). The CDR3 loop spans 17 amino acids.

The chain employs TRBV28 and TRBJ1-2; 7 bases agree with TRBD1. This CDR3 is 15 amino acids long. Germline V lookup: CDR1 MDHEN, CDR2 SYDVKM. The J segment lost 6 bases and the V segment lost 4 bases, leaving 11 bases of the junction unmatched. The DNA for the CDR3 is TGTGCCAGCAGTTCCCAAGACAGGGTCCCCCATGGCTACACCTTC. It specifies CASSSQDRVPHGYTF.

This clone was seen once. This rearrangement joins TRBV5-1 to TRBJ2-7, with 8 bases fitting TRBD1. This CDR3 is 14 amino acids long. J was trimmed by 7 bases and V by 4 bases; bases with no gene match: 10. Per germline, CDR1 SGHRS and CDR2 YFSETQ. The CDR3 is CASSPTGGSREQYF. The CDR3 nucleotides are TGCGCCAGCAGCCCCACAGGGGGTTCAAGGGAGCAGTACTTC. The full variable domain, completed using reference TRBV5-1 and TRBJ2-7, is KAGVTQTPRYLIKTRGQQVTLSCSPISGHRSVSWYQQTPGQGLQFLFEYFSETQRNKGNFPGRFSGRQFSNSRSEMNVSTLELGDSALYLCASSPTGGSREQYFGPGTRLTVT.